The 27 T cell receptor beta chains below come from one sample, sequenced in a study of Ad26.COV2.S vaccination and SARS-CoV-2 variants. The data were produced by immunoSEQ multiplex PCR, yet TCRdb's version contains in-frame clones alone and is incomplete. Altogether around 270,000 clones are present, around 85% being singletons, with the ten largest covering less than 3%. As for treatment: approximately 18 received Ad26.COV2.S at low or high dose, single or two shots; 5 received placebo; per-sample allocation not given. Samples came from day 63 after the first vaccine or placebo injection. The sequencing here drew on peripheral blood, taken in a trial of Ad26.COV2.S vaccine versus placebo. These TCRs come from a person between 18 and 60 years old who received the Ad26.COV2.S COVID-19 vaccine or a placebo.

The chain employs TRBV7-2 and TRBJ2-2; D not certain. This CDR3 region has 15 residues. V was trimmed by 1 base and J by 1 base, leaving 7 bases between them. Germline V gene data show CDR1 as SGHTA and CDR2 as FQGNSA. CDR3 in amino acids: CASSLVSLNTGELFF. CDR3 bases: TGTGCCAGCAGCTTAGTCTCCTTGAACACCGGGGAGCTGTTTTTT.

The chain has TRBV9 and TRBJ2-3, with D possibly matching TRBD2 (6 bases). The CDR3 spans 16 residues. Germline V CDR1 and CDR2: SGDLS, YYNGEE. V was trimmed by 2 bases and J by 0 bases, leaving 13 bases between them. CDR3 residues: CASSVVGGLSTDTQYF. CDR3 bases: TGTGCCAGCAGCGTCGTCGGGGGTCTAAGCACAGATACGCAGTATTTT.

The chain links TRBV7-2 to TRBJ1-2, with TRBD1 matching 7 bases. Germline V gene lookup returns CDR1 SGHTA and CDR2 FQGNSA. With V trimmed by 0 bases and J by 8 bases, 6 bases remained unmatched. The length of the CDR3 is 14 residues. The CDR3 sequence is CASSLAGGARGYTF. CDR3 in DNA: TGTGCCAGCAGCTTAGCAGGGGGCGCTCGAGGCTACACCTTC. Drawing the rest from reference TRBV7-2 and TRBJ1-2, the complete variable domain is GAGVSQSPSNKVTEKGKDVELRCDPISGHTALYWYRQSLGQGLEFLIYFQGNSAPDKSGLPSDRFSAERTGGSVSTLTIQRTQQEDSAVYLCASSLAGGARGYTFGSGTRLTVV.

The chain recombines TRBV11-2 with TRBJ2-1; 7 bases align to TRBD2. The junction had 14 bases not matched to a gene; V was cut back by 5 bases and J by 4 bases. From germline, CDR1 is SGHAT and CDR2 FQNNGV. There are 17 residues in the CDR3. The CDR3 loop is CASSTREASGRYNEQFF. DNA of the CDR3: TGTGCCAGCAGCACAAGAGAGGCTAGCGGACGATACAATGAGCAGTTCTTC.

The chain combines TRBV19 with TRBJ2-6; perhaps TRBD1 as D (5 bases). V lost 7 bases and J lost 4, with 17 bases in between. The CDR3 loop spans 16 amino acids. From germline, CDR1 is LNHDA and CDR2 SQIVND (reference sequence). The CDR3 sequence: CASTYIQGSGANVLTF. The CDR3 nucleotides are TGTGCCAGTACTTATATCCAGGGCTCCGGGGCCAACGTCCTGACTTTC.

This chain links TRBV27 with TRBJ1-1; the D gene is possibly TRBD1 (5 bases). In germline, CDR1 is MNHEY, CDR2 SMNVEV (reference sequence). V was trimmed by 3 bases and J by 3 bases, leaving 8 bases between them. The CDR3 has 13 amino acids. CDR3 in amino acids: CASSLTAYTEAFF. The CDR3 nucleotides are TGTGCCAGCAGTTTGACAGCTTACACTGAAGCTTTCTTT.

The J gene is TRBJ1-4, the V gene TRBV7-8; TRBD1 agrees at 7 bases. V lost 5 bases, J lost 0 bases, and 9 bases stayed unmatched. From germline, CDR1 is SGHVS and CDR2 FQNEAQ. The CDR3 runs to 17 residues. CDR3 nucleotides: TGTGCCAGCAGCAAGGGACAGACTGTTGCAACTAATGAAAAACTGTTTTTT. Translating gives CASSKGQTVATNEKLFF.

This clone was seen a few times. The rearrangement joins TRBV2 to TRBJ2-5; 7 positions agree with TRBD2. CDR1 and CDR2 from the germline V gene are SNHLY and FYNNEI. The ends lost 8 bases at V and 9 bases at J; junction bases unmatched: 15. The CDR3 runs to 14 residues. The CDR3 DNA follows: TGTGCCAGCTGGAGCGGGGCTAATCAGGAGGCCCAGTACTTC. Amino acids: CASWSGANQEAQYF.

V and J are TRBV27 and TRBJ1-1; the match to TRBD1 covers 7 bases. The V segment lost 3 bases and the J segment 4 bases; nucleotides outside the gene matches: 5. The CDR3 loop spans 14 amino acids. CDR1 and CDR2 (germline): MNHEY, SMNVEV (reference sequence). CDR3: CASSLRGLATEAFF. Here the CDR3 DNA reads TGTGCCAGCAGTTTGAGGGGGCTAGCCACTGAAGCTTTCTTT.

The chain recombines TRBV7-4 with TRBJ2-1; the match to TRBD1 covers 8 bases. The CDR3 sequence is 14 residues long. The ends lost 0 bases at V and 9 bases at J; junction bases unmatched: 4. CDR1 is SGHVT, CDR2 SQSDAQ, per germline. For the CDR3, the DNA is TGTGCCAGCAGCTTAGCCCTACAGGGGGGTGAGCAGTTCTTC. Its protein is CASSLALQGGEQFF.

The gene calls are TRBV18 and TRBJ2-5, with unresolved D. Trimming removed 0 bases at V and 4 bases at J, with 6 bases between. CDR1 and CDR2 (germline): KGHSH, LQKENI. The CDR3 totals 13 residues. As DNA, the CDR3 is TGTGCCAGCTCACCACCGCCGGGAGAGACCCAGTACTTC. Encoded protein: CASSPPPGETQYF. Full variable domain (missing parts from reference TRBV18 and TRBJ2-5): NAGVMQNPRHLVRRRGQEARLRCSPMKGHSHVYWYRQLPEEGLKFMVYLQKENIIDESGMPKERFSAEFPKEGPSILRIQQVVRGDSAAYFCASSPPPGETQYFGPGTRLLVL.

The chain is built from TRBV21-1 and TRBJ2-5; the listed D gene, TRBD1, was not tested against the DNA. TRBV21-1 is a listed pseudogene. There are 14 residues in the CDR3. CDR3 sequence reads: CAKMGTHYQETQYF. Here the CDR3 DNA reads TGTGCTAAGATGGGGACACACTACCAAGAGACCCAGTACTTC.

CDR3 coding DNA: TGTGCCAGCAGTTCAATGGGGGTTGATGGCTACACCTTC. This codes for CASSSMGVDGYTF. The chain is built from TRBV6-1 and TRBJ1-2; D perhaps matches TRBD1 (5 bases). Trimming shortened V by 5 bases and J by 6 bases, and 13 bases separated the two germline ends. The germline V gene has CDR1 MNHNS and CDR2 SASEGT. The CDR3 sequence is 13 residues long.

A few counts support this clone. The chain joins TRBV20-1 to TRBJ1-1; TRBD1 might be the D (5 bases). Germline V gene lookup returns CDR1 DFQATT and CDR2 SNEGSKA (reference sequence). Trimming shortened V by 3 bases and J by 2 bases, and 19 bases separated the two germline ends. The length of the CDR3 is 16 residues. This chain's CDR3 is CSASYPMGGLNTEAFF. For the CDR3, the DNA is TGCAGTGCTAGTTATCCGATGGGGGGATTAAACACTGAAGCTTTCTTT.

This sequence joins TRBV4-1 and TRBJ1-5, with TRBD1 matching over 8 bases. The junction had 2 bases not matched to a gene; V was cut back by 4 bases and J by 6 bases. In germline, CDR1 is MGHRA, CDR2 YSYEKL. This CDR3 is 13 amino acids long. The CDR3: CASSRTGIQPQHF. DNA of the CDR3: TGCGCCAGCAGCCGGACAGGGATTCAGCCCCAGCATTTT.

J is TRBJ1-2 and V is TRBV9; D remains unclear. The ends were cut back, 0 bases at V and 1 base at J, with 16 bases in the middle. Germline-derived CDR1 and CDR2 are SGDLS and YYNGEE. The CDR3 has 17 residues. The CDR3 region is CASSVGGLADHNYGYTF. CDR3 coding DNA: TGTGCCAGCAGCGTAGGTGGTTTGGCTGATCATAACTATGGCTACACCTTC.

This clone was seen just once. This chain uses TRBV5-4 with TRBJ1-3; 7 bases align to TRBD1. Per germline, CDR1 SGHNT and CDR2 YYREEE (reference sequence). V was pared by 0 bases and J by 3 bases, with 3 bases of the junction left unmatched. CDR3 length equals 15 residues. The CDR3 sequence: CASSLGQGVGNTIYF. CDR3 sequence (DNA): TGTGCCAGCAGCTTGGGGCAGGGGGTTGGAAACACCATATATTTT.

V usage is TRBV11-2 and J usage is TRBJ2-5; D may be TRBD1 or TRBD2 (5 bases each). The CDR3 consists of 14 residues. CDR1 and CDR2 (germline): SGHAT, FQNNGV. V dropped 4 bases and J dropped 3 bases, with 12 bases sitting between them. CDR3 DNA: TGTGCCAGCAGCTCACGGAGAGGGGAAGAGACCCAGTACTTC. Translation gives CASSSRRGEETQYF.

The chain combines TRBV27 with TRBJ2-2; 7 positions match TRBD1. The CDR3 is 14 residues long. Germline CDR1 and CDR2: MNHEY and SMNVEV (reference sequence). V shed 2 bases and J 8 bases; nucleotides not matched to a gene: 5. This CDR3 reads CASSLRQGWGELFF. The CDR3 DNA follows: TGTGCCAGCAGTTTACGACAGGGATGGGGGGAGCTGTTTTTT.

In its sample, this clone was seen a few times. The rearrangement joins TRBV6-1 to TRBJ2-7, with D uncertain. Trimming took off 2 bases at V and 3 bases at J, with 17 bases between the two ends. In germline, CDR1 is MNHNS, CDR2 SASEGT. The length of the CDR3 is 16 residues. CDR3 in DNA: TGTGCCAGCAGTGAATCCCCCCTTGGTTTGGGCTACGAGCAGTACGTC. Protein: CASSESPLGLGYEQYV.

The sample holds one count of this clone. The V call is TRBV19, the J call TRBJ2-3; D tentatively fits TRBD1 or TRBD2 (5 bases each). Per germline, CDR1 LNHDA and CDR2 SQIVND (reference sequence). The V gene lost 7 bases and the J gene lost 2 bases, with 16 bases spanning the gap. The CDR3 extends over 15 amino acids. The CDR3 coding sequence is TGTGCCAGTACGAGGGACGTATCCAACACAGATACGCAGTATTTT. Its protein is CASTRDVSNTDTQYF.

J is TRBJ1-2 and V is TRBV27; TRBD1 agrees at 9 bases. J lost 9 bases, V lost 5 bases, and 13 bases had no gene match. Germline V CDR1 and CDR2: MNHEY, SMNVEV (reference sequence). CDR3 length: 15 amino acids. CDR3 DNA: TGTGCCAGCAGTAGGACCGGGACAGGGCGGCTACGCTACACCTTC. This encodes CASSRTGTGRLRYTF.

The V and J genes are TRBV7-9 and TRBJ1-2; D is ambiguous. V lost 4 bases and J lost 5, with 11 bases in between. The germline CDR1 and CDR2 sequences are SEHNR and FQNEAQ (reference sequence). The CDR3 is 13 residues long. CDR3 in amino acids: CASSYGDKYGYTF. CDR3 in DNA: TGTGCCAGCAGCTACGGCGACAAATATGGCTACACCTTC.

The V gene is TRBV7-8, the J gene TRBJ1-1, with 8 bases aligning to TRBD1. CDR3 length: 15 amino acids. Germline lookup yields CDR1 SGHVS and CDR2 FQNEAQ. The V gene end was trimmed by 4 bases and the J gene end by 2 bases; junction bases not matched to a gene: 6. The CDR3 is CASSSTDRGNTEAFF. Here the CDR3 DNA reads TGTGCCAGCAGCTCGACAGACAGGGGCAACACTGAAGCTTTCTTT.

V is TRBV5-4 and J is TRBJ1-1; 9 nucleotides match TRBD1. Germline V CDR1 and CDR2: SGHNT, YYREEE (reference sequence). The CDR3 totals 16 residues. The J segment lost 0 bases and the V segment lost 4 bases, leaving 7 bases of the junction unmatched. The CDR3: CASSPGQGWVNTEAFF. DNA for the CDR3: TGTGCCAGCAGCCCGGGACAGGGATGGGTGAACACTGAAGCTTTCTTT.

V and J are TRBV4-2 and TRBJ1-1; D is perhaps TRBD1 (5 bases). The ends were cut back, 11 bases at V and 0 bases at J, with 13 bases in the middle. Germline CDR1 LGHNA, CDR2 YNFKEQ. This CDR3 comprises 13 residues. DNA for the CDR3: TGTGCCTCCGGTGGGGGGATGAACACTGAAGCTTTCTTT. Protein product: CASGGGMNTEAFF.

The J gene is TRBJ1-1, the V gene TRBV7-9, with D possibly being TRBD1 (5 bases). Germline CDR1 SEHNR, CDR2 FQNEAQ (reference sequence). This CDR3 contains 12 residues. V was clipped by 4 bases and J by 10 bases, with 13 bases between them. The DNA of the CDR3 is TGTGCCAGCAGCTCGGGACCACTGGCAGCTTTCTTT. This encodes CASSSGPLAAFF.